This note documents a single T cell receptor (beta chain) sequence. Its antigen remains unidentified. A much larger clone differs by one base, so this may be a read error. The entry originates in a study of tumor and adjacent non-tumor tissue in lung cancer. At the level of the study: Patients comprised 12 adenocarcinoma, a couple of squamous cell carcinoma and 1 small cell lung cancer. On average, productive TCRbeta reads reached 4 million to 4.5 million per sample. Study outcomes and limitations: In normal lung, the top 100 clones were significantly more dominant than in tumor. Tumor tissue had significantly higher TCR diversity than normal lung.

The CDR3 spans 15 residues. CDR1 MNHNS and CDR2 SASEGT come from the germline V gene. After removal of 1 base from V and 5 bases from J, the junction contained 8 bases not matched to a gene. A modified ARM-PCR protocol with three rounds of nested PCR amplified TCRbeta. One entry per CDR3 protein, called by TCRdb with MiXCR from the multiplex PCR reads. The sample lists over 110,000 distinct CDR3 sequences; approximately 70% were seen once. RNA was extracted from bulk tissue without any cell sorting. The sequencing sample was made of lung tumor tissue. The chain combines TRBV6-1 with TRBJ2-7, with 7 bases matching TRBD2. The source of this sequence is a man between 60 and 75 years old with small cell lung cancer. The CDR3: CASSEGGLSGDEQYF. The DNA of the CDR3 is TGTGCCAGCAGTGAAGGGGGACTATCGGGGGACGAGCAGTACTTC.